One and the same sample provided the 15 T cell receptor beta chains below, sequenced in a study of Ad26.COV2.S vaccination and SARS-CoV-2 variants. Profiled with immunoSEQ multiplex PCR; TCRdb holds only in-frame clones, not every one. Here the sample spans around 400,000 clones, around nine tenths being singletons. Documented treatment: around 19 received Ad26.COV2.S at low or high dose, single or two shots; 5 received placebo; per-sample allocation not given. Samples came from day 63 after the first vaccine or placebo injection. The specimen comprised peripheral blood, sampled in a trial of Ad26.COV2.S vaccine versus placebo. All receptors derive from a person aged 18-60 years who received the Ad26.COV2.S COVID-19 vaccine or a placebo.

The CDR3 here is CSASGGPGTGELFF. In DNA form, the CDR3 reads TGCAGTGCTAGTGGCGGGCCCGGCACCGGGGAGCTGTTTTTT. The chain joins TRBV20-1 to TRBJ2-2; possibly TRBD2 for D (5 bases). With 3 bases removed from V and 4 bases from J, the gap between germline ends came to 12 bases. In germline, CDR1 is DFQATT, CDR2 SNEGSKA (reference sequence). CDR3 length equals 14 residues.

The chain combines TRBV19 with TRBJ2-7; D not certain. V dropped 5 bases and J dropped 5 bases, with 10 bases sitting between them. The CDR3 runs to 12 residues. Germline V lookup: CDR1 LNHDA, CDR2 SQIVND (reference sequence). DNA of the CDR3: TGTGCCAGTAGTGACCTACCCCACGAGCAGTACTTC. This encodes CASSDLPHEQYF.

This clone was picked up a small number of times. V gene TRBV7-3 combines with J gene TRBJ2-1; D ambiguous. Germline CDR1 SGHTA, CDR2 FQGTGA. Trimming left V 5 bases short and J 3 bases short, with 11 bases between. The CDR3 has 14 amino acids. Here the CDR3 reads CASSPSQGYNEQFF. CDR3 bases: TGTGCCAGCAGCCCGTCACAAGGCTACAATGAGCAGTTCTTC.

The chain joins TRBV5-1 to TRBJ2-7; 7 bases match TRBD1. The CDR3 extends over 16 amino acids. From germline, CDR1 is SGHRS and CDR2 YFSETQ. The trim removed 4 bases at V and 3 bases at J, leaving 13 bases unmatched. CDR3: CASSTQPGQLHYEQYF. Written as DNA, the CDR3 is TGCGCCAGCAGCACTCAACCGGGACAGCTACACTACGAGCAGTACTTC.

V is TRBV19 and J is TRBJ2-5; weak D call: TRBD2 (5 bases). CDR1 is LNHDA and CDR2 is SQIVND in the germline V gene (reference sequence). V lost 4 bases and J lost 2, with 17 bases in between. The CDR3 covers 16 residues. CDR3: CASSTPAGWEQETQYF. DNA for the CDR3: TGTGCCAGTAGTACCCCGGCGGGTTGGGAGCAAGAGACCCAGTACTTC.

The genes are TRBV3-1 (or the pseudogene TRBV3-2) and TRBJ2-7; D is ambiguous. The CDR3 contains 11 residues. The V gene lost 0 bases and the J gene lost 5 bases, with 2 bases spanning the gap. CDR1 and CDR2 (germline): LGHDT, YNNKEL (reference sequence). As DNA, the CDR3 is TGTGCCAGCAGCCAAGACCACGAGCAGTACTTC. Translation: CASSQDHEQYF.

The chain recombines TRBV6-6 with TRBJ1-4; D gene uncertain. Looked up from germline, CDR1 is MNHNY and CDR2 is SVGAGI (reference sequence). The CDR3 runs to 14 residues. Trimming shortened V by 2 bases and J by 7 bases, and 11 bases separated the two germline ends. DNA for the CDR3: TGTGCCAGCAGTTACAGCGATGGAGGTGAAAAACTGTTTTTT. Translation gives CASSYSDGGEKLFF.

The chain is built from TRBV4-1 and TRBJ2-2, with D maybe TRBD1 (5 bases). The CDR3 consists of 15 residues. Trimming left V 6 bases short and J 3 bases short, with 14 bases between. The germline V gene has CDR1 MGHRA and CDR2 YSYEKL. The CDR3 loop reads CASRRQDRDTGELFF. CDR3 coding DNA: TGCGCCAGCAGACGTCAAGACAGAGACACCGGGGAGCTGTTTTTT.

This rearrangement joins TRBV27 to TRBJ2-3, with D perhaps matching TRBD1 (6 bases). The CDR3 sequence is 15 residues long. Trimming pared 2 bases from V and 2 bases from J, leaving 11 bases between. Germline V gene data show CDR1 as MNHEY and CDR2 as SMNVEV (reference sequence). CDR3 bases: TGTGCCAGCAGTTTAAGGGGGTTCGCCACAGATACGCAGTATTTT. Its translation: CASSLRGFATDTQYF.

This sequence joins TRBV6-4 and TRBJ2-1, with a tentative D call TRBD1 (5 bases). CDR3 length: 15 residues. CDR1 and CDR2 from the germline V gene are MRHNA and SNTAGT. Trimming took off 6 bases at V and 7 bases at J, with 19 bases between the two ends. CDR3 protein: CASRKTVQSTNEQFF. CDR3 coding DNA: TGTGCCAGCAGAAAGACAGTACAATCTACAAATGAGCAGTTCTTC.

The rearrangement links TRBV29-1 to TRBJ1-2; D may be TRBD1 (6 bases). The germline V gene has CDR1 SQVTM and CDR2 ANQGSEA. Trimming removed 3 bases from V and 4 bases from J, with 9 bases in between. The CDR3 totals 12 residues. The CDR3 is CSVDNRVYGYTF. The DNA of the CDR3 is TGCAGCGTTGACAACAGGGTCTATGGCTACACCTTC.

This chain uses TRBV6-1 with TRBJ1-2; 9 positions match TRBD1. This CDR3 contains 16 residues. Looked up from germline, CDR1 is MNHNS and CDR2 is SASEGT. V lost 1 base and J lost 5; bases outside the gene matches: 8. The chain's CDR3 is CASSEVWRDRGYGYTF. CDR3 DNA sequence: TGTGCCAGCAGTGAAGTATGGCGCGACAGGGGGTATGGCTACACCTTC.

This clone occurred a few times. The chain has TRBV29-1 and TRBJ2-3, with 7 positions matching TRBD1. Trimming removed 7 bases from V and 0 bases from J; junction bases left unmatched: 4. CDR1 SQVTM and CDR2 ANQGSEA come from the germline V gene. This CDR3 contains 13 residues. CDR3 DNA sequence: TGCAGCGGGGAGACAGGGAGCACAGATACGCAGTATTTT. This codes for CSGETGSTDTQYF.

The chain couples TRBV24-1 to TRBJ1-5, with D maybe TRBD1 (6 bases). This CDR3 has 14 amino acids. V lost 3 bases and J lost 4, with 9 bases in between. Germline lookup yields CDR1 KGHDR and CDR2 SFDVKD. DNA of the CDR3: TGTGCCACCAGTGATCCGGGACAAAATCAGCCCCAGCATTTT. This sequence encodes CATSDPGQNQPQHF.

The rearrangement links TRBV3-1 (or the pseudogene TRBV3-2) to TRBJ2-7, with D possibly TRBD1 on 6 matching bases. V lost 4 bases and J 4 bases, leaving 14 bases between the germline ends. Germline V gene sequence: CDR1 LGHDT, CDR2 YNNKEL (reference sequence). The CDR3 length is 14 residues. The chain's CDR3 is CASSLASGQYEQYF. CDR3 sequence (DNA): TGTGCCAGCAGCCTCGCGTCCGGACAGTACGAGCAGTACTTC.